The 25 T cell receptor beta chains in this list originate from one sample, sequenced in a study of T cell repertoires in cytomegalovirus infection. Antigens of these TCRs are unknown. TCRdb independently ran MiXCR on the reads; one entry per CDR3 protein. The sample contains hundreds of thousands of distinct CDR3 sequences, approximately 31% of which appear only once. The sequencing used cultured CD8+ T cells from PBMCs, collected from culture after CMV antigen stimulation. These receptors all stem from a human donor in good health (CMV status not recorded). Some clones in this sample may be carry-over from other donors' samples.

This clonotype appeared many times. The rearrangement joins TRBV12-3 or TRBV12-4 to TRBJ1-5; tentative D call: TRBD1 (5 bases). This CDR3 has 14 amino acids. Trimming shortened V by 6 bases and J by 6 bases, and 15 bases separated the two germline ends. The CDR3 sequence is CASSYLGGAQPQHF. The CDR3 DNA follows: TGTGCCAGCAGCTATCTCGGGGGTGCTCAGCCCCAGCATTTT.

This clonotype was counted only a few times. The V call is TRBV27, the J call TRBJ2-3, with 8 nucleotides matching TRBD2. V gave up 10 bases and J gave up 4 bases; unmatched junction bases: 13. The CDR3 has 15 residues. Germline V gives CDR1 MNHEY, CDR2 SMNVEV (reference sequence). This CDR3 reads CATTLVAGHADTQYF. The CDR3, as DNA: TGTGCCACCACTTTAGTAGCGGGGCACGCAGATACGCAGTATTTT.

The J gene is TRBJ1-1, the V gene TRBV5-6, with TRBD1 as a possible D gene (6 bases). The V end lost 0 bases, the J end lost 9 bases, and 9 bases lay between the germline ends. The germline V gene encodes CDR1 SGHDT and CDR2 YYEEEE. The CDR3 is made up of 12 amino acids. For the CDR3, the DNA is TGTGCCAGCAGCTTGGAGACAGGCAAAGCTTTCTTT. Translated, it gives CASSLETGKAFF.

This clonotype has more than one count but fewer than ten. The chain joins TRBV27 to TRBJ1-2; D not resolved. Germline CDR1 reads MNHEY; CDR2 reads SMNVEV (reference sequence). V lost 0 bases to trimming and J lost 8 bases, with 10 bases between them. The CDR3 totals 13 residues. This CDR3 reads CASSLSSWEGYTF. The CDR3 DNA follows: TGTGCCAGCAGTTTATCATCGTGGGAAGGCTACACCTTC.

J is TRBJ2-3 and V is TRBV19; TRBD2 might be the D (6 bases). V was trimmed by 6 bases and J by 4 bases, leaving 11 bases between them. Germline CDR1 reads LNHDA; CDR2 reads SQIVND (reference sequence). The CDR3 spans 13 residues. The CDR3 nucleotides read TGTGCCAGTAGCATCGGCGGGGCAGATACGCAGTATTTT. Protein product: CASSIGGADTQYF.

This clonotype came up a few times. The J gene is TRBJ1-4, the V gene TRBV6-6; D uncertain. Germline-derived CDR1 and CDR2 are MNHNY and SVGAGI (reference sequence). The CDR3 length is 15 residues. Trimming left V 5 bases short and J 0 bases short, with 10 bases between. The CDR3 here is CASSNRPPTNEKLFF. The CDR3 DNA reads as TGTGCCAGCAGTAATCGACCTCCAACTAATGAAAAACTGTTTTTT.

This clonotype came up once. Compared with germline, one end of the junction differs, possibly owing to a read error. The rearrangement joins TRBV4-3 to TRBJ2-1; TRBD1 matches at 7 bases. This CDR3 has 14 amino acids. Germline-derived CDR1 and CDR2 are LGHNA and YSLEER. The CDR3 DNA sequence: TGCGCCAACAGCCACCCCGAGGGGGCCGATGAGCAGTTCTTC. Its protein product is CANSHPEGADEQFF.

This clonotype showed up many times. The V call is TRBV7-9, the J call TRBJ1-1; D is ambiguous. The CDR3 loop spans 14 amino acids. Germline values: CDR1 SEHNR, CDR2 FQNEAQ (reference sequence). Trimming cost V 2 bases and J 0 bases, with 7 bases left between them. The CDR3 bases are TGTGCCAGCAGCTTAAAAGCCCTGAACACTGAAGCTTTCTTT. Translating gives CASSLKALNTEAFF.

A few counts support this clonotype. V usage is TRBV7-9 and J usage is TRBJ2-1; maybe TRBD1 (6 bases). The ends were cut back, 7 bases at V and 10 bases at J, with 11 bases in the middle. This CDR3 is built from 11 residues. Germline values: CDR1 SEHNR, CDR2 FQNEAQ (reference sequence). In DNA, the CDR3 is TGTGCCAGCACCCGCCAGGGGGAGCAGTTCTTC. This encodes CASTRQGEQFF.

The chain carries TRBV12-3 or TRBV12-4 and TRBJ1-1; no clear D gene. The CDR3 covers 16 residues. Trimming left V 4 bases short and J 0 bases short, with 15 bases between. DNA for the CDR3: TGTGCCAGCAGTTCCCTCCTTGGTAACATGAACACTGAAGCTTTCTTT. The encoded protein is CASSSLLGNMNTEAFF.

The sample holds one count of this clonotype. The V call is TRBV29-1, the J call TRBJ1-2; tentative D call: TRBD1 (6 bases). V lost 6 bases, J lost 8 bases, and 10 bases lay in between. The CDR3 runs to 10 residues. In germline, CDR1 is SQVTM, CDR2 ANQGSEA. CDR3 residues: CSVAGAGYTF. CDR3 nucleotides: TGCAGCGTGGCAGGGGCCGGCTACACCTTC.

In this sample, this clonotype turned up a few times. V and J are TRBV24-1 and TRBJ2-1; D tentatively fits TRBD1 or TRBD2 (5 bases each). Trimming shortened V by 3 bases and J by 10 bases, and 9 bases separated the two germline ends. The CDR3 loop spans 12 amino acids. The germline gives CDR1 KGHDR, CDR2 SFDVKD. CDR3 bases: TGTGCCACCAGTGATACCGGGGCCGAGCAGTTCTTC. Translated: CATSDTGAEQFF.

This clonotype was observed many times. The V gene is TRBV5-1, the J gene TRBJ2-1, with D possibly called TRBD1 or TRBD2 (5 bases each). Germline lookup yields CDR1 SGHRS and CDR2 YFSETQ. The V end was cut by 0 bases, the J end by 5 bases, with 9 bases between. The CDR3 consists of 14 residues. This chain's CDR3 is CASSLGGDHNEQFF. The CDR3 DNA sequence: TGCGCCAGCAGCTTGGGAGGGGATCACAATGAGCAGTTCTTC.

As concerns this clonotype: With a much larger clone just one base away, this may be a read error. The V gene is TRBV7-2, the J gene TRBJ2-1; 8 bases agree with TRBD2. Germline V gives CDR1 SGHTA, CDR2 FQGNSA. The V segment lost 1 base and the J segment 4 bases; nucleotides outside the gene matches: 21. The CDR3 contains 21 residues. Here the CDR3 reads CASSLGVYEVMAGGFYNEQFF. CDR3 in DNA: TGTGCCAGCAGCTTAGGAGTTTACGAGGTAATGGCGGGGGGCTTTTACAATGAGCAGTTCTTC.

Worth noting for this clonotype: One junction end does not reproduce the germline sequence, and a read error may be involved. The chain combines TRBV12-3 or TRBV12-4 with TRBJ2-1, with D unresolved. The CDR3 is 13 amino acids. CDR3 DNA: TGTGTCAGCATCTTGGACGGTTACAATGAGCAGTTCTTC. This codes for CVSILDGYNEQFF.

This clonotype was detected ten times or more. The V call is TRBV10-2, the J call TRBJ2-7; 8 bases line up with TRBD2. Germline CDR1 reads WSHSY; CDR2 reads SAAADI. Losses at the gene ends were 5 bases for V and 6 bases for J; bases not matched to a gene: 6. CDR3 length: 13 residues. CDR3 in DNA: TGCGCCAGCAGTTCGCCGGGGGGGACCGAGCAGTACTTC. Translating gives CASSSPGGTEQYF.

The chain carries TRBV14 and TRBJ1-2; D unresolved. This CDR3 region has 13 residues. The germline V gene has CDR1 SGHDN and CDR2 FVKESK. V lost 1 base and J lost 5, with 8 bases in between. For the CDR3, the DNA is TGTGCCAGCAGCCAAGGTCGGTGGTATGGCTACACCTTC. Translation gives CASSQGRWYGYTF.

This clonotype has a handful of counts. The J gene is TRBJ2-1, the V gene TRBV7-8, with 7 positions matching TRBD2. Germline loops: CDR1 SGHVS, CDR2 FQNEAQ. V shed 4 bases, J shed 6 bases, and the junction held 9 bases outside the gene matches. There are 15 residues in the CDR3. The DNA of the CDR3 is TGTGCCAGCAGCTCCCGGGGGGAAGTGATCAATGAGCAGTTCTTC. Protein: CASSSRGEVINEQFF.

The chain links TRBV12-3 or TRBV12-4 to TRBJ2-3; the D is unclear. The CDR3 sequence is 15 residues long. The V end lost 2 bases, the J end lost 0 bases, and 9 bases lay between the germline ends. CDR3 in DNA: TGTGCCAGCAGTTTAAGTACAGCTAGCACAGATACGCAGTATTTT. Its protein product is CASSLSTASTDTQYF.

The genes are TRBV4-1 and TRBJ2-1; D tentatively reads TRBD1 or TRBD2 (5 bases each). Germline V CDR1 and CDR2: MGHRA, YSYEKL. With 0 bases removed from V and 6 bases from J, the gap between germline ends came to 18 bases. The CDR3 covers 17 residues. This CDR3 reads CASSQERGPGPFNEQFF. The CDR3 DNA follows: TGCGCCAGCAGCCAAGAGAGGGGCCCGGGGCCTTTCAATGAGCAGTTCTTC.

V and J are TRBV12-3 or TRBV12-4 and TRBJ1-2; TRBD1 aligns across 8 bases. This CDR3 comprises 15 residues. V shed 3 bases, J shed 7 bases, and the junction held 10 bases outside the gene matches. The CDR3 DNA sequence: TGTGCCAGCAGTTTCCCAGGGGGCGCGGGGGGTGGCTACACCTTC. Amino acid sequence: CASSFPGGAGGGYTF.

The rearrangement links TRBV7-6 to TRBJ2-2; 9 bases are a match to TRBD1. The V gene's germline CDR1 is SGHVS and CDR2 FNYEAQ. The CDR3 is 13 amino acids. The CDR3 is CAATGGVTGELFF. In nucleotides, the CDR3 is TGTGCAGCGACAGGGGGTGTAACCGGGGAGCTGTTTTTT.

This clonotype turned up a few times. The rearrangement links TRBV5-6 to TRBJ2-4; 10 bases are a match to TRBD1. Germline V CDR1 and CDR2: SGHDT, YYEEEE. The CDR3 is made up of 18 amino acids. V was pared by 4 bases and J by 0 bases, with 10 bases of the junction left unmatched. This chain's CDR3 is CASSTGTGVPVAKNIQYF. The CDR3 DNA sequence: TGTGCCAGCAGCACCGGGACAGGGGTACCTGTAGCCAAAAACATTCAGTACTTC.

The chain links TRBV9 to TRBJ2-5; D is unresolved. Between the trimmed V and J ends, which lost 4 bases and 3 bases, there was a span of 13 bases. Germline V lookup: CDR1 SGDLS, CDR2 YYNGEE. This CDR3 comprises 14 residues. CDR3 amino acids: CASSPRNGEETQYF. The CDR3 bases are TGTGCCAGCAGCCCCCGAAACGGAGAAGAGACCCAGTACTTC.

The CDR3 spells CASSYFPYRGPTDKANYGYTF. CDR3 nucleotides: TGTGCCAGCAGTTACTTCCCCTACAGGGGGCCAACTGACAAAGCTAACTATGGCTACACCTTC. The rearrangement links TRBV6-5 to TRBJ1-2; 9 bases agree with TRBD1. CDR3 length equals 21 residues. CDR1 and CDR2 from the germline V gene are MNHEY and SVGAGI. The V gene end was trimmed by 1 base and the J gene end by 0 bases; junction bases not matched to a gene: 18.